A selection of T cell receptor beta chains follows, all from one sample in a study of shared clonotypes between healthy human individuals. Some clones are missing from TCRdb's copy, which holds only in-frame ones; the method was immunoSEQ multiplex PCR. Of 1,400,000 or so clones detected, 98% appear once; the ten largest clones hold roughly 0.35%. Sequenced sample: naive CD4+ T cells sorted from blood. These receptors all stem from a man younger than 40 in good health. The CDR3 runs from the conserved cysteine through the conserved F or W. A D gene is named only where the DNA matches it firmly. Clone size appears in some rows only: once, few, many, or a class for an expanded clone.

>TRBJ1-2|NA|TRBD1|TRBV28
CASSLAGTGYGYTF
TGTGCCAGCAGTTTAGCCGGGACAGGGTATGGCTACACCTTC
>TRBJ1-3|NA|NA|TRBV9
CASSVLGGGNTIYF
TGTGCCAGCAGCGTATTGGGTGGTGGAAACACCATATATTTT
>TRBJ2-2|NA|NA|TRBV19
CASSIAGGTGELFF
TGTGCCAGTAGTATAGCCGGAGGCACCGGGGAGCTGTTTTTT
>TRBJ1-1|NA|NA|TRBV21-1
CASSKGRLGVPWWTEAFF
TGTGCCAGCAGCAAAGGACGTCTGGGAGTGCCATGGTGGACTGAAGCTTTCTTT
>TRBJ2-5|once|NA|TRBV5-1
CASSPGALQTQYF
TGCGCCAGCAGCCCTGGGGCACTCCAGACCCAGTACTTC
>TRBJ2-7|once|NA|TRBV11-2
CASRGRGMDEQYF
TGTGCCAGCAGGGGCAGGGGAATGGACGAGCAGTACTTC
>TRBJ1-4|NA|NA|TRBV2
CASSPYGQPDEKLFF
TGTGCCAGCAGTCCGTACGGGCAGCCCGATGAAAAACTGTTTTTT
>TRBJ2-5|NA|TRBD1|TRBV9
CASSAGQGVQETQYF
TGTGCCAGCAGCGCGGGACAGGGGGTTCAAGAGACCCAGTACTTC
>TRBJ2-7|once|NA|TRBV2
CASSTGLTGEQYF
TGTGCCAGCAGTACCGGACTGACCGGTGAGCAGTACTTC
>TRBJ2-3|NA|NA|TRBV5-1
CASSTISPDTQYF
TGCGCCAGCAGCACCATATCGCCAGATACGCAGTATTTT
>TRBJ2-7|NA|TRBD2|TRBV7-9
CASSQGSGGDYEQYF
TGTGCCAGCAGCCAGGGCAGCGGGGGGGATTACGAGCAGTACTTC
>TRBJ1-2|NA|NA|TRBV5-6
CASSVGGRRDGYTF
TGTGCCAGCAGCGTAGGGGGGCGTCGGGATGGCTACACCTTC
>TRBJ1-3|NA|NA|TRBV5-1
CASSADPPSSGNTIYF
TGCGCCAGCAGCGCGGACCCACCGAGCTCTGGAAACACCATATATTTT
>TRBJ1-2|NA|NA|TRBV2
CASKVGGYGYTF
TGTGCCAGCAAGGTTGGCGGCTATGGCTACACCTTC
>TRBJ1-1|NA|NA|TRBV20-1
CSAGLNTEAFF
TGCAGTGCAGGTCTGAACACTGAAGCTTTCTTT
>TRBJ2-7|once|TRBD1|TRBV28
CASSPPPGTGYEQYF
TGTGCCAGCAGTCCGCCCCCAGGGACAGGCTACGAGCAGTACTTC
>TRBJ2-5|NA|NA|TRBV7-3
CASSLRVQETQYF
TGTGCCAGCAGCTTAAGGGTCCAAGAGACCCAGTACTTC
>TRBJ2-5|NA|NA|TRBV5-1
CASSLNVGLIQETQYF
TGCGCCAGCAGCTTGAACGTTGGACTCATCCAAGAGACCCAGTACTTC
>TRBJ2-7|NA|TRBD1|TRBV5-1
CASSSAGTVYYEQYF
TGCGCCAGCAGCTCGGCCGGGACAGTATACTACGAGCAGTACTTC
>TRBJ2-7|NA|TRBD1|TRBV28
CASISLYPTRGQGYNEQYF
TGTGCCAGCATTTCCCTTTACCCCACCCGGGGACAGGGGTACAACGAGCAGTACTTC
>TRBJ2-7|NA|NA|TRBV5-1
CASSPLGRTTSVEEQYF
TGCGCCAGCAGCCCCTTGGGACGTACGACGTCTGTGGAGGAGCAGTACTTC
>TRBJ1-5|NA|NA|TRBV15
CATSRDRDTSYSNQPQHF
TGTGCCACCAGCAGAGATAGGGACACCTCCTATAGCAATCAGCCCCAGCATTTT
>TRBJ2-5|NA|TRBD2|TRBV6-4
CASSGLADVGETQYF
TGTGCCAGCAGCGGACTAGCGGATGTTGGGGAGACCCAGTACTTC